This T cell receptor beta chain was sequenced in a study of long-term antiretroviral therapy in people with HIV. V shed 3 bases and J shed 4 bases, with 19 bases lying between them. The CDR3 contains 16 residues. Germline CDR1 reads SGDLS; CDR2 reads YYNGEE. The assay, immunoSEQ v3.0, was run at survey level. Profiled with immunoSEQ multiplex PCR; TCRdb holds only in-frame clones, not every one. The sample carries 25,000 to 35,000 clones, roughly 95% recorded once. This sequence originates from a young man with HIV. The sample here was unsorted PBMCs, taken 6.5 to 6.6 years after starting antiretroviral therapy. V is TRBV9 and J is TRBJ1-2, with D possibly matching TRBD1 (6 bases). The CDR3 DNA is TGTGCCAGCAGCGACAACAGGGAGGACCTCTTCTATGGCTACACCTTC. Its translation: CASSDNREDLFYGYTF.